This T cell receptor (beta chain) was recovered during a study of blood T cell repertoires in COVID-19. In the study overall: T cells, B-cell-depleted T cells, or PBMCs provided the cDNA or gDNA that served as material.

This clone appeared a single time. V shed 4 bases and J shed 8 bases, with 11 bases lying between them. Germline CDR1 and CDR2: GTSNPN and SVGIG (reference sequence). There are 11 residues in the CDR3. Authors' processing steps: It was from reference gene primer amplification that nucleated cell counts were estimated. Assay used: immunoSEQ multiplex PCR; TCRdb lists only in-frame clones, some missing. Clone size and the V and J calls come from that table; the DNA yielded D and trimming. Altogether a few hundred thousand clones are present, 65% to 90% being singletons, with the ten largest covering 1.5% to 2%. Participants came from roughly 23 US areas, aged about 18 to 89 years.

The sample consisted of PBMCs or T cells enriched from blood (not recorded which). This receptor was identified in a man in his forties or fifties who had recovered from COVID-19. The chain employs TRBV30 and TRBJ1-2; possibly TRBD1 for D (5 bases). The CDR3 nucleotides are TGTGCCTGGACAGGGTTGTTCGGCTACACCTTC. It specifies CAWTGLFGYTF. The entire variable domain, with the rest obtained from reference TRBV30 and TRBJ1-2, is as follows: SQTIHQWPATLVQPVGSPLSLECTVEGTSNPNLYWYRQAAGRGLQLLFYSVGIGQISSEVPQNLSASRPQDRQFILSSKKLLLSDSGFYLCAWTGLFGYTFGSGTRLTVV.